This T cell receptor beta chain appears in the sequencing data of a study of shared clonotypes between healthy human individuals. Trimming took 2 bases from V and 5 from J; bases not matched to a gene: 4. CDR1 and CDR2 from the germline V gene are SEHNR and FQNEAQ (reference sequence). This CDR3 comprises 15 residues. Sequenced by immunoSEQ multiplex PCR; TCRdb stores in-frame clones only, minus some. The sample gives about 980,000 clones, approximately 80% of which show up once; approximately 1.5% is in the top ten. This TCR derives from a man aged 18 to 30 in good health. J is TRBJ2-3 and V is TRBV7-9; 10 positions agree with TRBD2. The source material was memory CD4+ T cells sorted from blood. Subset reported: CD45RA-negative fraction. In DNA form, the CDR3 reads TGTGCCAGCAGCTTACAGCGGGGGGGGAAAGATACGCAGTATTTT. Protein product: CASSLQRGGKDTQYF.